This T cell receptor (beta chain) was profiled in a study of T cells of healthy individuals. The CDR3 length is 16 residues. Unmatched junction bases numbered 8, after V lost 5 bases and J lost 1 base. Each CDR3 protein is one row after TCRdb ran MiXCR on the 5' RACE reads. The repertoire includes 60,000 to 80,000 distinct CDR3 sequences, around 15% of them detected once, and approximately 4.8% sits in the top ten. The chain employs TRBV12-3 or TRBV12-4 and TRBJ1-2; 9 nucleotides match TRBD1. The receptor comes from a human donor in good health. CDR3 amino acids: CASSTRTGAFNYGYTF. CDR3 sequence (DNA): TGTGCCAGCAGTACACGGACAGGGGCCTTTAACTATGGCTACACCTTC.